One sample yielded the 27 T cell receptor beta chains listed below, sequenced in a study of beta chain features in type 1 diabetes. Expressed TCRB transcripts were sequenced after all isolated RNA was converted to cDNA. Clones were sequenced by immunoSEQ multiplex PCR, and TCRdb holds only the in-frame ones, with some missing. This table has around 450,000 clones, 10% to 12% appearing once. Sequencing was performed on naive CD4+ T cells from blood. The receptors come from a woman in her late teens or twenties in good health.

This chain uses TRBV7-2 with TRBJ2-5; D is ambiguous. This CDR3 has 14 amino acids. Germline-derived CDR1 and CDR2 are SGHTA and FQGNSA. Trimming took 1 base from V and 2 from J, leaving 8 bases between them. CDR3 region: CASSLVAMQETQYF. The CDR3 DNA is TGTGCCAGCAGCTTAGTAGCTATGCAAGAGACCCAGTACTTC. The entire variable domain, with the rest obtained from reference TRBV7-2 and TRBJ2-5, is as follows: GAGVSQSPSNKVTEKGKDVELRCDPISGHTALYWYRQSLGQGLEFLIYFQGNSAPDKSGLPSDRFSAERTGGSVSTLTIQRTQQEDSAVYLCASSLVAMQETQYFGPGTRLLVL.

CDR3 sequence: CSVEKGDEKLFF. The CDR3 DNA reads TGCAGCGTTGAAAAAGGAGATGAAAAACTGTTTTTT. The rearrangement links TRBV29-1 to TRBJ1-4; D not certain. With 2 bases removed from V and 6 bases from J, the gap between germline ends came to 7 bases. Germline lookup yields CDR1 SQVTM and CDR2 ANQGSEA. CDR3 length equals 12 residues.

The rearrangement uses TRBV9 and TRBJ2-5, with TRBD1 identical over 8 bases. V gave up 4 bases and J gave up 5 bases; unmatched junction bases: 10. CDR3 length: 15 amino acids. Germline V lookup: CDR1 SGDLS, CDR2 YYNGEE. CDR3 DNA: TGTGCCAGCAGCACGGGGACAGGCCGCTGGGAGACCCAGTACTTC. Its protein product is CASSTGTGRWETQYF.

This clone was recorded a few times. V usage is TRBV6-5 and J usage is TRBJ2-1; 7 bases align to TRBD2. Germline V gene lookup returns CDR1 MNHEY and CDR2 SVGAGI. The junction had 6 bases not matched to a gene; V was cut back by 3 bases and J by 4 bases. CDR3 size: 15 residues. CDR3 amino acids: CASSYQTSVYNEQFF. CDR3 nucleotides: TGTGCCAGCAGTTATCAAACTAGCGTTTACAATGAGCAGTTCTTC.

This clone was counted only a few times. The sample contains more than one DNA sequence encoding this CDR3. The genes are TRBV7-9 and TRBJ1-1; D ambiguous. Trimming took off 5 bases at V and 2 bases at J, with 6 bases between the two ends. This CDR3 spans 12 amino acids. Germline CDR1 reads SEHNR; CDR2 reads FQNEAQ (reference sequence). CDR3 region: CASSLTNTEAFF. In DNA form, the CDR3 reads TGTGCCAGCAGCCTAACAAACACTGAAGCTTTCTTT.

This clone was found a few times. The rearrangement links TRBV7-9 to TRBJ2-5, with D unresolved. Germline V gene data show CDR1 as SEHNR and CDR2 as FQNEAQ (reference sequence). The germline V and J ends were trimmed by 5 bases and 5 bases, with 18 bases remaining between them. The CDR3 is 15 amino acids. The CDR3 here is CASSPLSSNLETQYF. The CDR3 DNA reads as TGTGCCAGCAGCCCACTTAGTAGTAACTTGGAGACCCAGTACTTC.

This clone was detected only a few times. In DNA, the CDR3 is TGTGCCAGCAGTTTATGGGGGGACAGGGGCGAGCAGTACTTC. This gives the protein CASSLWGDRGEQYF. The chain recombines TRBV27 with TRBJ2-7; 10 bases map to TRBD1. The junction had 3 bases not matched to a gene; V was cut back by 1 base and J by 6 bases. The CDR3 length is 14 residues. Germline CDR1 MNHEY, CDR2 SMNVEV (reference sequence).

This clone was seen more than once but under ten times. This CDR3 is CAWSVFPAPSNGYTF. In DNA, the CDR3 is TGTGCCTGGAGTGTATTCCCGGCCCCCTCCAATGGCTACACCTTC. The genes are TRBV30 and TRBJ1-2, with no clear D. CDR1 GTSNPN and CDR2 SVGIG come from the germline V gene (reference sequence). The CDR3 is 15 residues long. V lost 0 bases, J lost 6 bases, and 17 bases lay in between.

The chain combines TRBV6-5 with TRBJ1-2; no clear D gene. This CDR3 is 11 amino acids long. Germline assignment: CDR1 MNHEY and CDR2 SVGAGI. V was shortened by 7 bases and J by 0 bases, with 3 bases between the two germline ends. The chain's CDR3 is CASKANYGYTF. The DNA of the CDR3 is TGTGCCAGCAAGGCTAACTATGGCTACACCTTC.

This clone was seen a few times. This chain links TRBV27 with TRBJ2-3, with no clear D. V lost 5 bases and J 7 bases, leaving 7 bases between the germline ends. CDR3 size: 11 residues. Germline V gene sequence: CDR1 MNHEY, CDR2 SMNVEV (reference sequence). The CDR3 reads CASSGRNTQYF. The CDR3 DNA is TGTGCCAGCAGTGGACGGAATACGCAGTATTTT.

The V and J genes are TRBV7-3 and TRBJ2-7, with 9 bases identical to TRBD1. The trim removed 4 bases at V and 3 bases at J, leaving 4 bases unmatched. The CDR3 contains 14 residues. Germline values: CDR1 SGHTA, CDR2 FQGTGA. The CDR3 DNA is TGTGCCAGCAGCTACCGGGGACAGGGCTACGAGCAGTACTTC. This gives the protein CASSYRGQGYEQYF.

The rearrangement joins TRBV5-1 to TRBJ2-5; the D gene is possibly TRBD1 (5 bases). V was cut by 1 base and J by 1 base, with 11 bases left in between. The CDR3 totals 15 residues. Germline CDR1 SGHRS, CDR2 YFSETQ. The CDR3 region has the DNA TGCGCCAGCAGCTTGATTCCAGGGTCCCAAGAGACCCAGTACTTC. This encodes CASSLIPGSQETQYF.

This clone was counted a few times. This chain connects TRBV13 to TRBJ2-7; no clear D. The V end lost 1 base, the J end lost 4 bases, and 20 bases lay between the germline ends. The CDR3 has 17 residues. CDR1 is PRHDT, CDR2 FYEKMQ, per germline (reference sequence). CDR3 residues: CASSLVRGTRRSYEQYF. Written as DNA, the CDR3 is TGTGCCAGCAGCTTAGTTCGTGGCACCCGAAGAAGTTACGAGCAGTACTTC.

J is TRBJ1-4 and V is TRBV4-3; unclear D gene. In germline, CDR1 is LGHNA, CDR2 YSLEER. Trimming removed 4 bases from V and 5 bases from J, with 11 bases in between. CDR3 size: 14 residues. Here the CDR3 reads CASSLFGLNEKLFF. The CDR3, as DNA: TGCGCCAGCAGCCTATTCGGGTTAAATGAAAAACTGTTTTTT.

The chain uses TRBV30 and TRBJ2-5; D gene ambiguous. The V end lost 3 bases, the J end lost 5 bases, and 7 bases lay between the germline ends. This CDR3 contains 11 residues. The germline CDR1 and CDR2 sequences are GTSNPN and SVGIG (reference sequence). CDR3: CAWRSSETQYF. The CDR3 nucleotides read TGTGCCTGGAGGTCTTCGGAGACCCAGTACTTC.

The rearrangement links TRBV5-4 to TRBJ2-5, with D perhaps assigned TRBD1 or TRBD2 (5 bases each). The V and J ends lost 2 bases and 5 bases respectively, with 13 bases between them. The germline V gene has CDR1 SGHNT and CDR2 YYREEE (reference sequence). This CDR3 comprises 14 residues. The CDR3 bases are TGTGCCAGCAGCTTCTCAGGGACCAGGGAGACCCAGTACTTC. Translation gives CASSFSGTRETQYF.

The V call is TRBV7-9, the J call TRBJ1-4; 7 bases match TRBD1. The length of the CDR3 is 14 residues. Per germline, CDR1 SEHNR and CDR2 FQNEAQ (reference sequence). J gave up 12 bases and V 5 bases, and 12 bases lay outside the gene matches. CDR3 loop: CASSATGPPRELFF. The CDR3 DNA reads TGTGCCAGCAGCGCGACAGGGCCCCCACGGGAACTGTTTTTT.

This clone was observed once. The chain combines TRBV30 with TRBJ1-5; D is uncertain. CDR1 is GTSNPN and CDR2 is SVGIG in the germline V gene (reference sequence). This CDR3 contains 13 residues. The V end lost 1 base, the J end lost 6 bases, and 10 bases lay between the germline ends. CDR3 loop: CAWSGAGIQPQHF. In nucleotides, the CDR3 is TGTGCCTGGAGTGGGGCAGGTATTCAGCCCCAGCATTTT.

The rearrangement links TRBV9 to TRBJ2-7; no clear D gene. The length of the CDR3 is 13 residues. Germline V lookup: CDR1 SGDLS, CDR2 YYNGEE. V was cut by 0 bases and J by 6 bases, with 10 bases left in between. The CDR3 region has the DNA TGTGCCAGCAGCGTAGCGGTTGGTAGCGAGCAGTACTTC. The encoded protein is CASSVAVGSEQYF.

The chain links TRBV28 to TRBJ1-6; TRBD1 is a possible D gene (5 bases). This CDR3 region has 14 residues. Germline CDR1 reads MDHEN; CDR2 reads SYDVKM. Between the trimmed V and J ends, which lost 7 bases and 6 bases, there was a span of 13 bases. The CDR3 DNA follows: TGTGCCAGCAAATTGGGACGGGTTAATTCACCCCTCCACTTT. It translates to CASKLGRVNSPLHF.

This clone turned up a few times. The chain carries TRBV4-2 and TRBJ2-3, with D possibly matching TRBD2 (6 bases). Trimming took off 4 bases at V and 3 bases at J, with 14 bases between the two ends. Germline CDR1 LGHNA, CDR2 YNFKEQ. The CDR3 covers 15 residues. CDR3: CASSLSTSQTDTQYF. The CDR3 DNA sequence: TGTGCCAGCAGCCTATCGACTAGTCAGACAGATACGCAGTATTTT.

This clone was seen a few times. The CDR3 DNA is TGTGCCATCAAGAGTGGGGTGAATGAAAAACTGTTTTTT. Protein: CAIKSGVNEKLFF. This chain connects TRBV10-3 to TRBJ1-4, with unresolved D. The CDR3 runs to 13 residues. The germline V and J ends were trimmed by 7 bases and 5 bases, with 11 bases remaining between them. Looked up from germline, CDR1 is ENHRY and CDR2 is SYGVKD.

The CDR3 is CASSFQDYYEQYV. CDR3 bases: TGTGCCAGCAGTTTCCAGGATTACTACGAGCAGTACGTC. The chain couples TRBV28 to TRBJ2-7; no definite D call. V shed 3 bases and J shed 3 bases, with 9 bases lying between them. Germline V lookup: CDR1 MDHEN, CDR2 SYDVKM. The CDR3 totals 13 residues.

This clone was counted between two and nine times. The gene calls are TRBV18 and TRBJ2-1; 8 bases agree with TRBD1. Germline V lookup: CDR1 KGHSH, CDR2 LQKENI. The CDR3 length is 16 residues. Germline trimming cut 5 bases from V and 0 bases from J; bases unmatched to any gene: 6. The CDR3 reads CASSTTTGASYNEQFF. For the CDR3, the DNA is TGTGCCAGCTCAACAACGACAGGGGCCTCCTACAATGAGCAGTTCTTC.

There are a few counts of this clone. The gene calls are TRBV7-8 and TRBJ2-3; possibly TRBD1 or TRBD2 for D (7 bases each). Trimming took 5 bases from V and 6 from J, leaving 21 bases between them. The CDR3 contains 16 residues. Germline V lookup: CDR1 SGHVS, CDR2 FQNEAQ. In DNA, the CDR3 is TGTGCCAGCAGCACCAGGGGGGGCGGGAGCATGGATACGCAGTATTTT. Amino acid sequence: CASSTRGGGSMDTQYF.

This clone was counted only a few times. This rearrangement joins TRBV4-1 to TRBJ2-1; D remains ambiguous. The ends were cut back, 0 bases at V and 4 bases at J, with 10 bases in the middle. Germline loops: CDR1 MGHRA, CDR2 YSYEKL. This CDR3 comprises 15 residues. This chain's CDR3 is CASSQEGQEYNEQFF. The CDR3 DNA sequence: TGCGCCAGCAGCCAAGAAGGGCAGGAGTACAATGAGCAGTTCTTC.

The chain is built from TRBV7-2 and TRBJ2-3, with D tentatively TRBD1 (5 bases). The germline V gene has CDR1 SGHTA and CDR2 FQGNSA. The CDR3 is 15 residues long. With 6 bases removed from V and 2 bases from J, the gap between germline ends came to 15 bases. The CDR3, as DNA: TGTGCCAGCAGTCGACAGCAACTTTTCACAGATACGCAGTATTTT. Translated: CASSRQQLFTDTQYF.